This T cell receptor beta chain is from a study of blood T cell repertoires in COVID-19. About the study: Acute and convalescent COVID-19 specimens originated in the United States, Italy and Spain. From T cells, B-cell-depleted T cells, or PBMCs came the material, which was cDNA or gDNA.

The V gene end was trimmed by 7 bases and the J gene end by 7 bases; junction bases not matched to a gene: 7. Germline assignment: CDR1 LNHDA and CDR2 SQIVND (reference sequence). CDR3 length equals 13 residues. Per the authors' pipeline: For nucleated cells, counts were estimated from reference gene primer amplification. Libraries were prepared by immunoSEQ multiplex PCR; TCRdb keeps only in-frame clonotypes and omits some of them. Clone size and the V and J calls come from that table; the DNA yielded D and trimming. There are over 55,000 clones in the sample; 82% occur only once, and roughly an eighth lies in the top ten.

Sequencing was done on a sample of peripheral blood. This rearrangement joins TRBV19 to TRBJ1-1; 9 bases line up with TRBD1. The origin of this receptor is an elderly woman with acute or convalescent COVID-19. The CDR3 spells CASNLQGAFEAFF. Written as DNA, the CDR3 is TGTGCCAGTAATCTACAGGGGGCGTTTGAAGCTTTCTTT. The variable domain in full, with the rest retrieved from reference TRBV19 and TRBJ1-1, is DGGITQSPKYLFRKEGQNVTLSCEQNLNHDAMYWYRQDPGQGLRLIYYSQIVNDFQKGDIAEGYSVSREKKESFPLTVTSAQKNPTAFYLCASNLQGAFEAFFGQGTRLTVV.